Listed below are T cell receptor beta chains from one sample, sequenced in a study of blood T cell repertoires in COVID-19. Clones were sequenced by immunoSEQ multiplex PCR, and TCRdb holds only the in-frame ones, with some missing. The profile shows about 150,000 clones, roughly 84% of them singletons. The sample comprised peripheral blood. These receptor sequences come from a man between 60 and 70 years old with COVID-19, enrolled during active disease. CDR3s include the opening cysteine and the closing phenylalanine or tryptophan. D genes are given only for firm matches. Expanded clones are given a class, and other clones once, few, many or no size at all.

J,size,V,D,CDR3,DNA
TRBJ2-2,.,TRBV5-4,TRBD1,CASRPQGTANTGELFF,TGTGCCAGCAGACCACAGGGGACCGCGAACACCGGGGAGCTGTTTTTT
TRBJ1-4,.,TRBV7-2,.,CASSLGSGEGKLFF,TGTGCCAGCAGCTTAGGCTCAGGGGAGGGAAAACTGTTTTTT
TRBJ1-1,.,TRBV5-1,TRBD1,CASTTGGGVNTEAFF,TGCGCCAGCACAACAGGGGGTGGGGTAAACACTGAAGCTTTCTTT
TRBJ1-1,many,TRBV12-5,.,CASGSEYTEAFF,TGTGCTAGTGGATCGGAGTACACTGAAGCTTTCTTT
TRBJ2-1,.,TRBV7-2,.,CASSTSSYNEQFF,TGTGCCAGCAGCACTAGCTCCTACAATGAGCAGTTCTTC
TRBJ1-4,few,TRBV11-3,.,CASSPGYLGGRTTTNEKLFF,TGTGCCAGCAGCCCCGGGTATCTGGGGGGGCGCACTACAACTAATGAAAAACTGTTTTTT
TRBJ2-7,.,TRBV4-2,TRBD1,CASSHSRTGGYEQYF,TGTGCCAGCAGCCACAGCAGGACAGGGGGTTACGAGCAGTACTTC
TRBJ1-2,.,TRBV21-1,.,CASSKRTTKPGQGLYGYTF,TGTGCCAGCAGCAAGAGAACTACTAAGCCGGGACAGGGACTCTATGGCTACACCTTC
TRBJ2-1,few,TRBV9,.,CASSPLGAYNEQFF,TGTGCCAGCAGCCCCCTAGGGGCCTACAATGAGCAGTTCTTC
TRBJ1-4,.,TRBV5-1,TRBD1,CASSPGGTGDGEKLFF,TGCGCCAGCAGCCCTGGAGGGACAGGGGATGGAGAAAAACTGTTTTTT
TRBJ2-1,.,TRBV28,.,CASSLDSFSYNEQFF,TGTGCCAGCAGTTTGGACTCATTCTCCTACAATGAGCAGTTCTTC
TRBJ1-2,.,TRBV3-1/TRBV3-2,TRBD1,CASSQIMTGVNYGYTF,TGTGCCAGCAGCCAAATTATGACAGGGGTAAACTATGGCTACACCTTC
TRBJ2-7,.,TRBV4-1,.,CASSHSFSGQQYF,TGCGCCAGCAGCCACTCCTTCAGCGGGCAGCAGTACTTC
TRBJ2-7,.,TRBV6-5,.,CASSRIRGAEQYF,TGTGCCAGCAGTAGAATCAGGGGGGCCGAGCAGTACTTC
TRBJ1-6,.,TRBV7-9,.,CASSFHTNSPLHF,TGTGCCAGCAGCTTTCACACCAATTCACCCCTCCACTTT
TRBJ2-7,.,TRBV4-3,TRBD1,CASSQDRGLRGKSYEQYF,TGCGCCAGCAGCCAAGATAGGGGGCTCAGGGGAAAGTCGTACGAGCAGTACTTC
TRBJ2-3,.,TRBV7-2,.,CASSLDADTQYF,TGTGCCAGCAGCTTAGACGCGGATACGCAGTATTTT